This TCR beta chain was identified during a study of regulatory T cells in long-lasting Graves disease. The time point was: newly diagnosed GD, antithyroid drugs for less than 3 months. Extracted RNA from PBMCs served as the source of the TCR library. Building of the TCR beta libraries involved iRepertoire HTBI primers and Arm-PCR of CDR3 regions. TCRdb reanalysed the multiplex PCR reads using MiXCR and keeps one entry per CDR3 protein. The sample has about 440,000 distinct CDR3 sequences; 16% are singletons. This clonotype was seen many times. Germline CDR1 KGHSH, CDR2 LQKENI. This CDR3 region has 14 residues. The V end lost 3 bases, the J end lost 2 bases, and 9 bases lay between the germline ends. These data were also reused for a study on T cells in Graves' hyperthyroidism and ophthalmopathy.

The V call is TRBV18, the J call TRBJ2-3; no clear D gene. This TCR came from a woman aged 25 to 39 with Graves disease. The sample here was peripheral blood mononuclear cells (PBMCs), taken at new diagnosis, from a patient treated with antithyroid drugs. CDR3 DNA sequence: TGTGCCAGCTCACCTCTTCAGGACACAGATACGCAGTATTTT. Residues: CASSPLQDTDTQYF.